The 26 T cell receptor beta chains below were found in one sample sequenced in a study of blood T cell repertoires in COVID-19. Some clones are missing from TCRdb's copy, which holds only in-frame ones; the method was immunoSEQ multiplex PCR. The sample includes approximately 400,000 clones, 88% seen only once; the top ten take more than 0.95%. The sample taken for sequencing was PBMCs or T cells enriched from blood (not recorded which). These receptors came from a woman aged 18 to 35 who had recovered from COVID-19.

The genes are TRBV7-9 and TRBJ2-1, with D possibly TRBD2 on 7 matching bases. This CDR3 has 16 amino acids. V gave up 0 bases and J gave up 1 base, with 10 bases separating them. Germline CDR1 is SEHNR and CDR2 is FQNEAQ (reference sequence). This CDR3 is CASSLAGGGSYNEQFF. In DNA, the CDR3 is TGTGCCAGCAGCTTAGCGGGAGGGGGTTCCTACAATGAGCAGTTCTTC. The variable domain in full, completed from reference TRBV7-9 and TRBJ2-1, reads DTGVSQNPRHKITKRGQNVTFRCDPISEHNRLYWYRQTLGQGPEFLTYFQNEAQLEKSRLLSDRFSAERPKGSFSTLEIQRTEQGDSAMYLCASSLAGGGSYNEQFFGPGTRLTVL.

V usage is TRBV7-8 and J usage is TRBJ1-4, with 8 bases matching TRBD1. Germline V CDR1 and CDR2: SGHVS, FQNEAQ. There are 17 residues in the CDR3. With V trimmed by 1 base and J by 7 bases, 11 bases remained unmatched. In DNA form, the CDR3 reads TGTGCCAGCAGCTTAGGGAAAAGACAGGGGACTTCTGAAAAACTGTTTTTT. Its translation is CASSLGKRQGTSEKLFF.

This chain connects TRBV6-4 to TRBJ2-1; 10 bases are shared with TRBD2. The CDR3 totals 14 residues. Germline loops: CDR1 MRHNA, CDR2 SNTAGT. V was pared by 4 bases and J by 5 bases, with 2 bases of the junction left unmatched. In DNA form, the CDR3 reads TGTGCCAGCAGTGTAACTAGCGGGGACAATGAGCAGTTCTTC. It specifies CASSVTSGDNEQFF.

The chain joins TRBV11-1 to TRBJ1-6; possible D gene TRBD1, 5 bases. The CDR3 is 14 residues long. From germline, CDR1 is SGHAT and CDR2 FQDESV (reference sequence). The germline V and J ends were trimmed by 0 bases and 10 bases, with 10 bases remaining between them. The CDR3 region is CASSLAGVESPLHF. In nucleotides, the CDR3 is TGTGCCAGCAGCTTAGCAGGGGTGGAATCACCCCTCCACTTT.

The chain combines TRBV29-1 with TRBJ2-7; 8 bases align to TRBD2. The germline CDR1 and CDR2 sequences are SQVTM and ANQGSEA. The CDR3 runs 13 residues. V lost 7 bases and J lost 5; bases outside the gene matches: 10. The CDR3 sequence is CSAGGGGEHEQYF. In DNA form, the CDR3 reads TGCAGCGCCGGGGGGGGCGGTGAACACGAGCAGTACTTC.

The rearrangement uses TRBV11-2 and TRBJ1-2; 8 nucleotides align to TRBD1. Per the germline V gene, CDR1 is SGHAT and CDR2 is FQNNGV. V gave up 5 bases and J gave up 2 bases; unmatched junction bases: 7. This CDR3 comprises 15 residues. Written as DNA, the CDR3 is TGTGCCAGCAGCGCCCGGACAGGGACCAACTATGGCTACACCTTC. Translating gives CASSARTGTNYGYTF. The whole variable domain, filled in from reference TRBV11-2 and TRBJ1-2, reads EAGVAQSPRYKIIEKRQSVAFWCNPISGHATLYWYQQILGQGPKLLIQFQNNGVVDDSQLPKDRFSAERLKGVDSTLKIQPAKLEDSAVYLCASSARTGTNYGYTFGSGTRLTVV.

The chain carries TRBV6-5 and TRBJ1-1, with TRBD1 identical over 7 bases. From germline, CDR1 is MNHEY and CDR2 SVGAGI. The V and J ends lost 5 bases and 9 bases, in that order; junction bases with no gene match: 12. This CDR3 is built from 14 residues. CDR3 loop: CASSNWGAQGKAFF. CDR3 nucleotides: TGTGCCAGCAGTAACTGGGGGGCACAGGGGAAAGCTTTCTTT.

CDR3 DNA sequence: TGTGCCAGCAGTGAAGCAGGGAGGCCCTCCTACGAGCAGTACTTC. This encodes CASSEAGRPSYEQYF. This chain connects TRBV6-1 to TRBJ2-7, with a possible D match to TRBD2 (6 bases). CDR1 is MNHNS, CDR2 SASEGT, per germline. The CDR3 runs 15 residues. V lost 0 bases, J lost 0 bases, and 9 bases lay in between.

This chain links TRBV11-2 with TRBJ1-6; possible D gene TRBD1, 5 bases. V dropped 5 bases and J dropped 7 bases, with 18 bases sitting between them. The CDR3 loop spans 16 amino acids. Germline V lookup: CDR1 SGHAT, CDR2 FQNNGV. The CDR3 reads CASSKHDSLLNSPLHF. CDR3 bases: TGTGCCAGCAGCAAACACGACAGTCTATTGAATTCACCCCTCCACTTT. The entire variable domain, with the rest obtained from reference TRBV11-2 and TRBJ1-6, is as follows: EAGVAQSPRYKIIEKRQSVAFWCNPISGHATLYWYQQILGQGPKLLIQFQNNGVVDDSQLPKDRFSAERLKGVDSTLKIQPAKLEDSAVYLCASSKHDSLLNSPLHFGNGTRLTVT.

This chain links TRBV5-4 with TRBJ2-7, with D perhaps TRBD1 (6 bases). This CDR3 spans 14 amino acids. Per the germline V gene, CDR1 is SGHNT and CDR2 is YYREEE (reference sequence). The V gene lost 6 bases and the J gene lost 5 bases, with 18 bases spanning the gap. CDR3 protein: CASKNYRVSHEQYF. CDR3 DNA sequence: TGTGCCAGCAAGAACTACAGGGTTAGCCACGAGCAGTACTTC.

V and J are TRBV7-8 and TRBJ2-1, with 8 bases lining up with TRBD2. This CDR3 spans 17 amino acids. Trimming took 5 bases from V and 3 from J; bases not matched to a gene: 12. Germline V gene lookup returns CDR1 SGHVS and CDR2 FQNEAQ. The DNA for the CDR3 is TGTGCCAGCAGCGGCCCTTACTGGCGGGGGGTCTACAATGAGCAGTTCTTC. This gives the protein CASSGPYWRGVYNEQFF. The full variable domain, rest sourced from reference TRBV7-8 and TRBJ2-1, is GAGVSQSPRYKVAKRGQDVALRCDPISGHVSLFWYQQALGQGPEFLTYFQNEAQLDKSGLPSDRFFAERPEGSVSTLKIQRTQQEDSAVYLCASSGPYWRGVYNEQFFGPGTRLTVL.

The chain has TRBV4-2 and TRBJ1-2, with D uncertain. Per the germline V gene, CDR1 is LGHNA and CDR2 is YNFKEQ. The V and J ends lost 0 bases and 2 bases respectively, with 16 bases between them. There are 17 residues in the CDR3. CDR3 region: CASSQEFSHEANYGYTF. The DNA for the CDR3 is TGTGCCAGCAGCCAAGAGTTCTCCCACGAGGCCAACTATGGCTACACCTTC.

The V gene is TRBV7-9, the J gene TRBJ2-1; 10 bases line up with TRBD1. The length of the CDR3 is 15 residues. Germline assignment: CDR1 SEHNR and CDR2 FQNEAQ (reference sequence). The ends lost 4 bases at V and 7 bases at J; junction bases unmatched: 7. CDR3 region: CASSSPGQGRNEQFF. The DNA for the CDR3 is TGTGCCAGCAGCTCTCCGGGACAGGGGAGGAATGAGCAGTTCTTC.

The chain recombines TRBV15 with TRBJ2-7, with D perhaps TRBD2 (6 bases). V was cut by 5 bases and J by 0 bases, with 14 bases left in between. Germline CDR1 and CDR2: LNHNV and YYDKDF (reference sequence). The CDR3 is 15 residues long. The CDR3 nucleotides are TGTGCCACCAGCGACATTCCGGGGGTCTCCTACGAGCAGTACTTC. Translating it yields CATSDIPGVSYEQYF.

This clone has a handful of counts. This chain links TRBV18 with TRBJ1-2; D may be TRBD1 (5 bases). Trimming took off 2 bases at V and 10 bases at J, with 11 bases between the two ends. This CDR3 is built from 12 residues. Germline V lookup: CDR1 KGHSH, CDR2 LQKENI. The CDR3 spells CASSPAGVVYTF. The CDR3 DNA reads as TGTGCCAGCTCACCAGCGGGGGTCGTCTACACCTTC.

The chain is built from TRBV5-1 and TRBJ2-4; unclear D gene. Per germline, CDR1 SGHRS and CDR2 YFSETQ. V was trimmed by 4 bases and J by 2 bases, leaving 10 bases between them. The CDR3 spans 14 residues. DNA for the CDR3: TGCGCCAGCAGCCCCTCTTCTTCCAAAAACATTCAGTACTTC. Translating gives CASSPSSSKNIQYF.

This sequence joins TRBV24-1 and TRBJ2-7, with TRBD1 matching over 7 bases. The CDR3 spans 14 residues. Germline V gives CDR1 KGHDR, CDR2 SFDVKD. The J segment lost 1 base and the V segment lost 5 bases, leaving 4 bases of the junction unmatched. CDR3 in amino acids: CATSAGRGSYEQYF. CDR3 DNA: TGTGCCACCAGTGCCGGCAGGGGGTCCTACGAGCAGTACTTC.

The rearrangement links TRBV6-2 or TRBV6-3 to TRBJ1-5; a possible D gene is TRBD1 (6 bases). The CDR3 loop spans 15 amino acids. Germline V gene lookup returns CDR1 MNHEY and CDR2 SVGEGT. V dropped 6 bases and J dropped 6 bases, with 18 bases sitting between them. CDR3 sequence (DNA): TGTGCCAGCAGCCGCACAGGGAGGGGAAGTCAGCCCCAGCATTTT. Its translation is CASSRTGRGSQPQHF.

Written as DNA, the CDR3 is TGTGCCTGGAGCCTCTGGGGGGAGAAGAACGAGCAGTACTTC. Translation: CAWSLWGEKNEQYF. This rearrangement joins TRBV30 to TRBJ2-7; a weak D match, TRBD2 (6 bases). Per germline, CDR1 GTSNPN and CDR2 SVGIG (reference sequence). CDR3 size: 14 residues. The V end was cut by 3 bases, the J end by 5 bases, with 17 bases between. Full variable domain (outside the CDR3, taken from reference TRBV30 and TRBJ2-7): SQTIHQWPATLVQPVGSPLSLECTVEGTSNPNLYWYRQAAGRGLQLLFYSVGIGQISSEVPQNLSASRPQDRQFILSSKKLLLSDSGFYLCAWSLWGEKNEQYFGPGTRLTVT.

This sequence joins TRBV9 and TRBJ2-7; TRBD2 is a possible D gene (6 bases). The ends were cut back, 1 base at V and 2 bases at J, with 16 bases in the middle. This CDR3 has 16 residues. In germline, CDR1 is SGDLS, CDR2 YYNGEE. The CDR3: CASSVRDFSPAYEQYF. The CDR3 DNA reads TGTGCCAGCAGCGTACGGGACTTTTCCCCGGCCTACGAGCAGTACTTC.

The rearrangement links TRBV27 to TRBJ1-5; D unresolved. Trimming removed 6 bases from V and 1 base from J, with 13 bases in between. The CDR3 loop spans 15 amino acids. Germline loops: CDR1 MNHEY, CDR2 SMNVEV (reference sequence). As DNA, the CDR3 is TGTGCCAGCAGCCCGGCGGGCGTGAGCAATCAGCCCCAGCATTTT. Its translation is CASSPAGVSNQPQHF.

This rearrangement joins TRBV7-9 to TRBJ1-1; a weak D match, TRBD1 (5 bases). The CDR3 is 14 amino acids. Trimming pared 3 bases from V and 5 bases from J, leaving 13 bases between. Germline V gene sequence: CDR1 SEHNR, CDR2 FQNEAQ (reference sequence). The CDR3 nucleotides are TGTGCCAGCAGCTTGCCGGGACTAGGTACTGAAGCTTTCTTT. It translates to CASSLPGLGTEAFF.

For the CDR3, the DNA is TGCGCCAGCAGCTTGGCCTACTACGAGCAGTACTTC. Protein sequence: CASSLAYYEQYF. V usage is TRBV5-1 and J usage is TRBJ2-7; D call uncertain. Germline values: CDR1 SGHRS, CDR2 YFSETQ. V lost 0 bases and J 3 bases, leaving 4 bases between the germline ends. CDR3 size: 12 residues. The entire variable domain, with the rest obtained from reference TRBV5-1 and TRBJ2-7, is as follows: KAGVTQTPRYLIKTRGQQVTLSCSPISGHRSVSWYQQTPGQGLQFLFEYFSETQRNKGNFPGRFSGRQFSNSRSEMNVSTLELGDSALYLCASSLAYYEQYFGPGTRLTVT.

Note on this clone: The sample has other DNA sequences that encode this CDR3 too. V usage is TRBV2 and J usage is TRBJ1-5; the D gene is possibly TRBD1 (6 bases). CDR3 length: 13 amino acids. Germline-derived CDR1 and CDR2 are SNHLY and FYNNEI. V lost 6 bases to trimming and J lost 1 base, with 7 bases between them. CDR3 region: CASSRGSNQPQHF. DNA of the CDR3: TGTGCCAGCAGCAGGGGCAGCAATCAGCCCCAGCATTTT. The variable domain in full, completed from reference TRBV2 and TRBJ1-5, reads EPEVTQTPSHQVTQMGQEVILRCVPISNHLYFYWYRQILGQKVEFLVSFYNNEISEKSEIFDDQFSVERPDGSNFTLKIRSTKLEDSAMYFCASSRGSNQPQHFGDGTRLSIL.

The chain employs TRBV5-4 and TRBJ1-2; 8 bases are a match to TRBD1. V was pared by 0 bases and J by 5 bases, with 6 bases of the junction left unmatched. Per germline, CDR1 SGHNT and CDR2 YYREEE (reference sequence). CDR3 size: 15 residues. CDR3 in DNA: TGTGCCAGCAGCTTGGTGCCGGACAGGGATTATGGCTACACCTTC. This gives the protein CASSLVPDRDYGYTF. The variable domain in full, with the rest retrieved from reference TRBV5-4 and TRBJ1-2, is ETGVTQSPTHLIKTRGQQVTLRCSSQSGHNTVSWYQQALGQGPQFIFQYYREEENGRGNFPPRFSGLQFPNYSSELNVNALELDDSALYLCASSLVPDRDYGYTFGSGTRLTVV.

This clone was seen just once. The chain joins TRBV6-2 or TRBV6-3 to TRBJ2-1; TRBD1 matches 9 bases. The CDR3 spans 15 residues. Trimming took 4 bases from V and 4 from J; bases not matched to a gene: 5. Germline values: CDR1 MNHEY, CDR2 SVGEGT. The CDR3 DNA reads TGTGCCAGCAGTTCACAGGGGGCGTTTTACAATGAGCAGTTCTTC. It yields the protein CASSSQGAFYNEQFF.